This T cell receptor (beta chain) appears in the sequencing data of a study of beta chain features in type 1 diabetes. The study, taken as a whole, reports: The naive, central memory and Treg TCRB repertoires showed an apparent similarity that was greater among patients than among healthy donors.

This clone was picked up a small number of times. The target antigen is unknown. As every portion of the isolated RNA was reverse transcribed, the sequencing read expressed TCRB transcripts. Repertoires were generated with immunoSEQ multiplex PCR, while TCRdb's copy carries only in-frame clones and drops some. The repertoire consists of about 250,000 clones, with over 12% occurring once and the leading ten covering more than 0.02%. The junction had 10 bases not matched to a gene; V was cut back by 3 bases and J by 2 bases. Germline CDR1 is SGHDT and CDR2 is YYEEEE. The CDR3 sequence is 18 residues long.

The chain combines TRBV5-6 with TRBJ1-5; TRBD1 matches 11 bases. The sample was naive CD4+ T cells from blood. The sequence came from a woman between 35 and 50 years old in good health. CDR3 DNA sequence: TGTGCCAGCAGCTACCCGGGACAGGGGGTACGGGGCAATCAGCCCCAGCATTTT. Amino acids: CASSYPGQGVRGNQPQHF.